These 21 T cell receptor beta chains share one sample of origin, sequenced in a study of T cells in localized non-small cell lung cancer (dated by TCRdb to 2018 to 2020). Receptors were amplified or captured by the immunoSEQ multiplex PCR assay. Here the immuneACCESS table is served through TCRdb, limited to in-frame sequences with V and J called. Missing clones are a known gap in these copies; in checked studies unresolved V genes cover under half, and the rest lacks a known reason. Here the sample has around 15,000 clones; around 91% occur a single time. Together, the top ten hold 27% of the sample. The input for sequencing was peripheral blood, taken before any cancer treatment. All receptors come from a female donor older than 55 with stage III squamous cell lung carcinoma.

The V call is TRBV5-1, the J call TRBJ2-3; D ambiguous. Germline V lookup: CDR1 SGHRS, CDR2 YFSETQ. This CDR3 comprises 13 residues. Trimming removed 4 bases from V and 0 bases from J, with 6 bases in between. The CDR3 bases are TGCGCCAGCAGCATATCTAGCACAGATACGCAGTATTTT. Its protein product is CASSISSTDTQYF.

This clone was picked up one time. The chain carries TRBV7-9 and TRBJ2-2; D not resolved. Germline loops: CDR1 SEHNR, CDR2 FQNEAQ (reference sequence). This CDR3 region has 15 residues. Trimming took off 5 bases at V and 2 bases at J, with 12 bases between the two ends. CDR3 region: CASSPPPHNTGELFF. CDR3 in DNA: TGTGCCAGCAGCCCCCCCCCTCACAACACCGGGGAGCTGTTTTTT.

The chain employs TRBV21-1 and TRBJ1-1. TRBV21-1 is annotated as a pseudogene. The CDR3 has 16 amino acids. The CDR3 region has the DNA TGTGCCAGCAGGGGGTATATATACACAATTCGCACTGAAGCTTTCTTT. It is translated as CASRGYIYTIRTEAFF.

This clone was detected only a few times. In DNA, the CDR3 is TGCGCCAGCAGCCTCCCCCCGGGGCCCCAGCATTTT. The encoded protein is CASSLPPGPQHF. This sequence joins TRBV5-1 and TRBJ1-5; D not resolved. The CDR3 extends over 12 amino acids. Germline assignment: CDR1 SGHRS and CDR2 YFSETQ. With 4 bases removed from V and 9 bases from J, the gap between germline ends came to 11 bases.

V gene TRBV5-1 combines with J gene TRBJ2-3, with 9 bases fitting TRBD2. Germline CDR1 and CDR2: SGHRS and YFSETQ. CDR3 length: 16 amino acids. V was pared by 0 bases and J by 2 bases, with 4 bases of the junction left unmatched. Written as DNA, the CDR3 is TGCGCCAGCAGCTTGGTGGCGGGGGGGGTCACAGATACGCAGTATTTT. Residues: CASSLVAGGVTDTQYF.

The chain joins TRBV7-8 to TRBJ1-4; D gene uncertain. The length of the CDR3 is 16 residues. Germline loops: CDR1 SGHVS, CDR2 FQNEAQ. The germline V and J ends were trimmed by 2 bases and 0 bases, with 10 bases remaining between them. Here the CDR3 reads CASSLTGPATNEKLFF. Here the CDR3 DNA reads TGTGCCAGCAGCTTAACGGGTCCCGCAACTAATGAAAAACTGTTTTTT.

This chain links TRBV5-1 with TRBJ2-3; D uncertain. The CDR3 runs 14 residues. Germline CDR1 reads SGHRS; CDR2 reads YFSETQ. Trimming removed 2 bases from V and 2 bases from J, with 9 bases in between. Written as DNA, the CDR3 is TGCGCCAGCAGCTTTACGGATTCCACAGATACGCAGTATTTT. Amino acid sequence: CASSFTDSTDTQYF. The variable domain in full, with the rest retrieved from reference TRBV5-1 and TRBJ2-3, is KAGVTQTPRYLIKTRGQQVTLSCSPISGHRSVSWYQQTPGQGLQFLFEYFSETQRNKGNFPGRFSGRQFSNSRSEMNVSTLELGDSALYLCASSFTDSTDTQYFGPGTRLTVL.

As DNA, the CDR3 is TGTGCCAGCAGCGCCACCGGGACAGCTAACTACGAGCAGTACTTC. It specifies CASSATGTANYEQYF. The chain recombines TRBV9 with TRBJ2-7, with 7 bases lining up with TRBD1. In germline, CDR1 is SGDLS, CDR2 YYNGEE. The CDR3 contains 15 residues. After removal of 3 bases from V and 3 bases from J, the junction contained 9 bases not matched to a gene.

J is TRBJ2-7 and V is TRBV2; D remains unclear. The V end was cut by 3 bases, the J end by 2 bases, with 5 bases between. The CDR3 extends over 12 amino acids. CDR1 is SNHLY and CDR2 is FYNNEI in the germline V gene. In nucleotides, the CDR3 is TGTGCCAGCAGTGAGGCCCCCTACGAGCAGTACTTC. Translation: CASSEAPYEQYF.

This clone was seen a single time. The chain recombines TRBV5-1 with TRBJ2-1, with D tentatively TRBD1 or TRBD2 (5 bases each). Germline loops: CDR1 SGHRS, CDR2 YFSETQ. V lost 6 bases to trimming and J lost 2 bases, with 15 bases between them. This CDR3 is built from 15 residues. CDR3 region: CASIGPGPTYNEQFF. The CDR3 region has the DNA TGCGCCAGCATTGGCCCGGGACCTACCTACAATGAGCAGTTCTTC.

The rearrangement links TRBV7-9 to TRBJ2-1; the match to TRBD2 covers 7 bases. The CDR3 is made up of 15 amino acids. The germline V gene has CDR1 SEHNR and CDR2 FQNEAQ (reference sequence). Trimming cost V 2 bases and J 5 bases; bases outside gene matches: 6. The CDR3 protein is CASSLSSGVDNEQFF. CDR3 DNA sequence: TGTGCCAGCAGCTTATCTAGCGGCGTGGACAATGAGCAGTTCTTC.

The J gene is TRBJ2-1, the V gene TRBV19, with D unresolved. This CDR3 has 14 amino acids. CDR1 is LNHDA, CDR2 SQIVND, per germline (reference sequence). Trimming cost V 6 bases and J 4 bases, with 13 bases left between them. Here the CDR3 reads CASRPSPPYNEQFF. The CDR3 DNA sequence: TGTGCCAGTAGGCCCAGCCCCCCTTACAATGAGCAGTTCTTC. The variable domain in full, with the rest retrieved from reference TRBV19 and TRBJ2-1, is DGGITQSPKYLFRKEGQNVTLSCEQNLNHDAMYWYRQDPGQGLRLIYYSQIVNDFQKGDIAEGYSVSREKKESFPLTVTSAQKNPTAFYLCASRPSPPYNEQFFGPGTRLTVL.

CDR3 loop: CASSSSGGNQPQHF. In DNA, the CDR3 is TGTGCCAGCTCTTCGTCAGGTGGGAATCAGCCCCAGCATTTT. The rearrangement joins TRBV18 to TRBJ1-5; D ambiguous. CDR3 length: 14 amino acids. V was cut by 6 bases and J by 4 bases, with 13 bases left in between. Per germline, CDR1 KGHSH and CDR2 LQKENI.

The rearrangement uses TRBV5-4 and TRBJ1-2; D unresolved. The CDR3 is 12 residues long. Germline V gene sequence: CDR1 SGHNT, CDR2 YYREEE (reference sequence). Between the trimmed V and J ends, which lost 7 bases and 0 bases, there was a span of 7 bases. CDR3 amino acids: CASGATNYGYTF. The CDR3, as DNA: TGTGCCAGCGGAGCGACTAACTATGGCTACACCTTC.

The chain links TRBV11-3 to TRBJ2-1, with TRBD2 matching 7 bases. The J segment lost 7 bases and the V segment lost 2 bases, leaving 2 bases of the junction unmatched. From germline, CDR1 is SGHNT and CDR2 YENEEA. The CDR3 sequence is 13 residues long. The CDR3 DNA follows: TGTGCCAGCAGCTTACGTAGCGGGAATGAGCAGTTCTTC. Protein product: CASSLRSGNEQFF.

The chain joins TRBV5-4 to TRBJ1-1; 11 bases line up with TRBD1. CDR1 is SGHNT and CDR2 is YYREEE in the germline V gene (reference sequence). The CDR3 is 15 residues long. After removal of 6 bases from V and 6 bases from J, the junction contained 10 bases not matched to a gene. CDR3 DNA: TGTGCCAGCATCCCACCGGGACAGGGGGGGTCTGAAGCTTTCTTT. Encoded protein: CASIPPGQGGSEAFF.

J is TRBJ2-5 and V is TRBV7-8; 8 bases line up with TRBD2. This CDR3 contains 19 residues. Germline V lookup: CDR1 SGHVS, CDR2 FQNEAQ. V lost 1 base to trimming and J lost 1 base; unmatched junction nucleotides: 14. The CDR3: CASSLEGLRASGFQETQYF. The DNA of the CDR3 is TGTGCCAGCAGCTTAGAAGGGTTACGGGCTAGCGGGTTCCAAGAGACCCAGTACTTC.

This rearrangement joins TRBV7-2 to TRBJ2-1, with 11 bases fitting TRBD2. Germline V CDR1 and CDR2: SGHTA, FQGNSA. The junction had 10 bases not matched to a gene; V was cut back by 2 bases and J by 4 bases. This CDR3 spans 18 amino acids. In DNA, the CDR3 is TGTGCCAGCAGCTTAAGGAGCCTGACTAGCGGGAATTACAATGAGCAGTTCTTC. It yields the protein CASSLRSLTSGNYNEQFF.

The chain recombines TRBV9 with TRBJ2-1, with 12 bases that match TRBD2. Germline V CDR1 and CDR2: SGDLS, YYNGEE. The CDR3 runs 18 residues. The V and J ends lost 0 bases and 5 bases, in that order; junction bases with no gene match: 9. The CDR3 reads CASSVGASGRARDNEQFF. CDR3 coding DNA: TGTGCCAGCAGCGTAGGTGCTAGCGGGAGGGCCCGAGACAATGAGCAGTTCTTC.

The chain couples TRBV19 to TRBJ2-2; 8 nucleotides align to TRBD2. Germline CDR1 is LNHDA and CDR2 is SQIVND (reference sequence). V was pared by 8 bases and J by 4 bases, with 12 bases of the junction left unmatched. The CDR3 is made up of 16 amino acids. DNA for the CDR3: TGTGCCAGTGGCGTTCCGGGGCGGGGGGTCACCGGGGAGCTGTTTTTT. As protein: CASGVPGRGVTGELFF.

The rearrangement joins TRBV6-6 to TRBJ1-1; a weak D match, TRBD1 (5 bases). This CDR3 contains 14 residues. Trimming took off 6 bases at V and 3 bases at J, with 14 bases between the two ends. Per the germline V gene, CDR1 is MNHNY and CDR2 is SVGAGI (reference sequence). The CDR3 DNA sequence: TGTGCCAGCAGCCCCCTGCGAGGGGACACTGAAGCTTTCTTT. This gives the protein CASSPLRGDTEAFF.